This TCR beta chain was found in a study of blood T cell repertoires in COVID-19. Sequencing was performed with immunoSEQ multiplex PCR; in TCRdb, only in-frame clones are kept and a portion is missing. The data hold about 110,000 clones, with 85% observed a single time. This TCR was recovered from a man between 45 and 60 years old with acute or convalescent COVID-19. Sample: peripheral blood.

The CDR3 coding sequence is TGTGCCAGCAGTTACCCGGGACAGGGAACCTACGAGCAGTACTTC. Translated, it gives CASSYPGQGTYEQYF. The chain uses TRBV6-6 and TRBJ2-7, with 9 bases matching TRBD1. This CDR3 has 15 residues. CDR1 is MNHNY and CDR2 is SVGAGI in the germline V gene (reference sequence). Unmatched junction bases numbered 4, after V lost 2 bases and J lost 2 bases.